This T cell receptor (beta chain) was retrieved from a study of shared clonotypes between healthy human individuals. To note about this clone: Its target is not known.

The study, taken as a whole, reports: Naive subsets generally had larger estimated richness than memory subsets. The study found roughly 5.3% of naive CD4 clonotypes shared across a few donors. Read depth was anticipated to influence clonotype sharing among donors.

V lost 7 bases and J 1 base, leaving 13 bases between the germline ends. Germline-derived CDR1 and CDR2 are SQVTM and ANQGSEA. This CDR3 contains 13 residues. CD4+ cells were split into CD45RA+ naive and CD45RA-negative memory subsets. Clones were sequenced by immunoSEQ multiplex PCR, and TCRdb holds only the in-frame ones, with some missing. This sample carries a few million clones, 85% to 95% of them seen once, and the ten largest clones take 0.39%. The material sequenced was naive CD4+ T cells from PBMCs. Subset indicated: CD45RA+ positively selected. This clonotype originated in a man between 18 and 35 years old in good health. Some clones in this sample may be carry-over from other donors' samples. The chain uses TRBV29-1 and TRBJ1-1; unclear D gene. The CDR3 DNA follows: TGCAGCGGTGATCCATGGTGGAACACTGAAGCTTTCTTT. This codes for CSGDPWWNTEAFF.